The clone carrying this T cell receptor beta chain has a handful of counts. Antigen unknown. This sample was included in a study of T-cell memory formation after mild COVID-19. About the research overall: Each donor largely had its own TCR clusters. The study, taken as a whole, reports: The second-wave clones peaking on day 37 were not confirmed as SARS-CoV-2-specific.

Libraries for TCRalpha and TCRbeta carried sample barcodes and unique molecular identifiers via 5'RACE. TCRdb recomputed calls from the 5' RACE reads with MiXCR, one row per CDR3 protein. The table includes roughly 350,000 distinct CDR3 sequences, 25% to 30% detected once. V lost 4 bases and J lost 6, with 10 bases in between. The germline V gene encodes CDR1 LGHNA and CDR2 YNFKEQ. The CDR3 is 13 amino acids. This TCR was sampled from an adult woman who had mild COVID-19 (a few samples of this study predate the infection). Cell type and time point are not known. The source material was PBMCs or a T cell subset sorted from them (not recorded which). V usage is TRBV4-2 and J usage is TRBJ2-1; no clear D. The CDR3 loop reads CASSLRRSNEQFF. The CDR3 DNA sequence: TGTGCCAGCAGCCTGCGACGGAGCAATGAGCAGTTCTTC.